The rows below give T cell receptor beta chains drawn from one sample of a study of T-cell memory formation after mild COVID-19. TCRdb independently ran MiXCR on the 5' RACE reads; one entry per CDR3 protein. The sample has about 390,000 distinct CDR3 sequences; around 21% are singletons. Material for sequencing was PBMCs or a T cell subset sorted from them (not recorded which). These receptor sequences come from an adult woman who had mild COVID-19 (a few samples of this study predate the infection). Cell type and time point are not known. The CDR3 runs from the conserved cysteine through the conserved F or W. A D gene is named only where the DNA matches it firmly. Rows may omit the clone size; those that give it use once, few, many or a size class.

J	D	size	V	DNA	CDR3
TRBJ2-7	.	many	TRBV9	TGTGCCAGCAGTGTTGGGGGCTCCTACGAGCAGTACTTC	CASSVGGSYEQYF
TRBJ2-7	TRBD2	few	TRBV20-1	TGCAGTGCTCCGGCACGACTAGCGGCAGGGGAGTGGTACTTC	CSAPARLAAGEWYF
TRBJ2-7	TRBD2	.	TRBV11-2	TGTGCCAGCAGCCCGAGCGGGGGGATCTACGAGCAGTACTTC	CASSPSGGIYEQYF
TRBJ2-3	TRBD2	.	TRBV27	TGTGCCAGCAGAATATCACTAGCGGGGGTTTGGGATACGCAGTATTTT	CASRISLAGVWDTQYF
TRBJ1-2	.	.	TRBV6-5	TGTGCCAGCAGTTACGCCGGGGCAGTAGTTTATGGCTACACCTTC	CASSYAGAVVYGYTF
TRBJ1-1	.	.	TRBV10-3	TGTGCCATCAAAGGGGAGTTGATGAACACTGAAGCTTTCTTT	CAIKGELMNTEAFF
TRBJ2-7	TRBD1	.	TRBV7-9	TGTGCCAGCAGCTTAGCGGGACAGGGCCACGAGCAGTACTTC	CASSLAGQGHEQYF
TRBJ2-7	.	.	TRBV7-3	TGTGCCAGCAGCTTAAGCGGGACAGAAGGGAACGAGCAGTACTTC	CASSLSGTEGNEQYF
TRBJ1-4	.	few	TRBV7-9	TGTGCCAGCAGCGTAGGTGGGGGCGCGAAAGAAAAACTGTTTTTT	CASSVGGGAKEKLFF
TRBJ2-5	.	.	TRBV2	TGTGCCAGCACGGCGGGGCAACAAGAGACCCAGTACTTC	CASTAGQQETQYF
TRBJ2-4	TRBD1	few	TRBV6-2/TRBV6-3	TGTGCCAGCACTCTCACAGGGGGTGTTGATCCGGAAAACATTCAGTACTTC	CASTLTGGVDPENIQYF
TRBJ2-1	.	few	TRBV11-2	TGTGCCAGCAGCTTAGAGTGGCGGCCGGATGAGCAGTTCTTC	CASSLEWRPDEQFF
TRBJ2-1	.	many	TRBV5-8	TGTGCCAGCAGCTTTCTGGGCGATGAGCAGTTCTTC	CASSFLGDEQFF
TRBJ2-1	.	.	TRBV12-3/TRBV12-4	TGTGCCACCACTGTCCGGAATGAGCAGTTCTTC	CATTVRNEQFF
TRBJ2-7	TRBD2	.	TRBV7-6	TGTGCCAGCAGCTCACCCGGACTAGCCTACGAGCAGTACTTC	CASSSPGLAYEQYF
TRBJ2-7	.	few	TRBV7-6	TGTGCCAGCAGCTCCAGCGGCACAGCCCATGGCTACGAGCAGTACTTC	CASSSSGTAHGYEQYF
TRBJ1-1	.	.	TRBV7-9	TGTGCCAGCACCAGGGGCGGCAGGGAGACTGAAGCTTTCTTT	CASTRGGRETEAFF
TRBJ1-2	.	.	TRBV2	TGTGCCAGCACGGTAGGGGAAAACTATGGCTACACCTTC	CASTVGENYGYTF
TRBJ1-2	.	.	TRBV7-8	TGTGCCAGCAGCTTATCATTGAGGTTTAACTATGGCTACACCTTC	CASSLSLRFNYGYTF
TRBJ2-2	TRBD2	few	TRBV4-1	TGCGCCAGCAGCCAAGCGGGACTAGCTTCCGGGGAGCTGTTTTTT	CASSQAGLASGELFF
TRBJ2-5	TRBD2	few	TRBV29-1	TGCAGCGTCGCCTTTAGCGGGAGAGAGACCCAGTACTTC	CSVAFSGRETQYF
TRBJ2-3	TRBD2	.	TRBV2	TGTGCCAGCAGCGCGGTACTAGGGCTAGCGGGCACAGATACGCAGTATTTT	CASSAVLGLAGTDTQYF
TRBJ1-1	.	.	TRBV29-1	TGCAGCGCCCGACAGAACACTGAAGCTTTCTTT	CSARQNTEAFF
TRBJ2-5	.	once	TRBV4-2	TGTGCCAGCAGCCAAGGGACAGCCAGAGGGCAAGAGACCCAGTACTTC	CASSQGTARGQETQYF
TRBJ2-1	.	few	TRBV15	TGTGCCACCAGCCCCCGGCGGGACAATGAGCAGTTCTTC	CATSPRRDNEQFF
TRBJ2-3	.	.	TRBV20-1	TGCAGTGGTCCCTCAAAGGGCGGTCCGGGAGATACGCAGTATTTT	CSGPSKGGPGDTQYF
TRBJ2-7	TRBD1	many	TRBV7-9	TGTGCCAGCACCCCCATCCGGGACAGCAACGAGCAGTACTTC	CASTPIRDSNEQYF
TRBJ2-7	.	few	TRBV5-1	TGCGCCAGCAGAGGGGGGGCGCGGAGCTACGAGCAGTACTTC	CASRGGARSYEQYF
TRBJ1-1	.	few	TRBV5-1	TGCGCCAGCAGTAGTCGGGGAAGTGACACTGAAGCTTTCTTT	CASSSRGSDTEAFF
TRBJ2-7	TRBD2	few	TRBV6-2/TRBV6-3	TGTGCCAGCAGTTACTCGCTAGCGGGGAGACAGTACTTC	CASSYSLAGRQYF
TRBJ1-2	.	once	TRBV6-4	TGTGCCAGCAGCCAGACGGACGAGGATGGCTACACCTTC	CASSQTDEDGYTF
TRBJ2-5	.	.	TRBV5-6	TGTGCCAGCAGCTTGGGCCAGAAGTACCAAGAGACCCAGTACTTC	CASSLGQKYQETQYF
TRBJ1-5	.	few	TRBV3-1	TGTGCCAGCAGCCAAGGCGGTCAGCCCCAGCATTTT	CASSQGGQPQHF
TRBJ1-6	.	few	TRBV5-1	TGCGCCAGCAGCTACACAGCGGAGAATTCACCCCTCCACTTT	CASSYTAENSPLHF
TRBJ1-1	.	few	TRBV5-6	TGTGCCAGCAGCCGCTCGATAGGCTCGAACACTGAAGCTTTCTTT	CASSRSIGSNTEAFF
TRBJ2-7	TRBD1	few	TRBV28	TGTGCCAGCAGTTTATCACAGGGGAGCTACGAGCAGTACTTC	CASSLSQGSYEQYF
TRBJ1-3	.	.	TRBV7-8	TGTGCCAGCAGCCGCAGTGCCGGGGTGGGAAACACCATATATTTT	CASSRSAGVGNTIYF
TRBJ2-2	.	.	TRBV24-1	TGTGCCACCAGTCCCATGACCGGGGCCAACACCGGGGAGCTGTTTTTT	CATSPMTGANTGELFF
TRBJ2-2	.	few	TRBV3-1	TGTGCCAGCAGCCAGGCGGTAAACACCGGGGAGCTGTTTTTT	CASSQAVNTGELFF
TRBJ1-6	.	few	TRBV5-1	TGCGCCAGCAGCTTGGAGGGGGTCCCCCTCCACTTT	CASSLEGVPLHF
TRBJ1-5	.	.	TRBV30	TGTGCCTGGAGTAATTGGGTAGGCAATCAGCCCCAGCATTTT	CAWSNWVGNQPQHF
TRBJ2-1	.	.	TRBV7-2	TGTGCCAGCAGCTTAATGGGGCAGGGTTTCGGGAATGAGCAGTTCTTC	CASSLMGQGFGNEQFF
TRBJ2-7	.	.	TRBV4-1	TGCGCCAGCAGCCAAGATTATGGGCAGCAGTACTTC	CASSQDYGQQYF
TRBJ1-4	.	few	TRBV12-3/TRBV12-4	TGTGCCAGCAGTTTAGCGCAACGTGAAAAACTGTTTTTT	CASSLAQREKLFF
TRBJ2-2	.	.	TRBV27	TGTGCCAGCAGTTGGCCAGGGACCGGGGAGCTGTTTTTT	CASSWPGTGELFF
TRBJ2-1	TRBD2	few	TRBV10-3	TGTGCCATCAGTGAGAAGGGCGGGAGAACCGACAATGAGCAGTTCTTC	CAISEKGGRTDNEQFF
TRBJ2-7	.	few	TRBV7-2	TGTGCCAGCAGCGCCAACAGGGCCCCCTACGAGCAGTACTTC	CASSANRAPYEQYF
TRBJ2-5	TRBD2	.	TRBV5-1	TGCGCCAGCAGCTCCCGACTAGCGGGAGAGTCGACCCAGTACTTC	CASSSRLAGESTQYF
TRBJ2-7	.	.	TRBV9	TGTGCCAGCAGCGGGGATGGGCAGGTCCAGTACTTC	CASSGDGQVQYF
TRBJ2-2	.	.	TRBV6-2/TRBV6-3	TGTGCCAGCAGTTACTGGGGATCAGCCGGCGGGGAGCTGTTTTTT	CASSYWGSAGGELFF
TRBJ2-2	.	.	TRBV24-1	TGTGCCACCAGTGCCCCAGGGGGACTATTCACCGGGGAGCTGTTTTTT	CATSAPGGLFTGELFF
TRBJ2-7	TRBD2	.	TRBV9	TGTGCCAGCAGCGTAAGTAGCGGGAGTTACGAGCAGTACTTC	CASSVSSGSYEQYF